This T cell receptor (beta chain) was identified during a study of shared clonotypes between healthy human individuals. On the study more broadly: Donors consisted of a couple of women and three men between 18 and 49.

Every donor, a Caucasian adult, lived in Nashville, Tennessee. Profiling relied on immunoSEQ multiplex PCR, and the TCRdb table lists in-frame clones only, not all of them. The table includes 2 million to 2.5 million clones, around 93% detected once. Germline CDR1 reads SQVTM; CDR2 reads ANQGSEA. Trimming pared 1 base from V and 0 bases from J, leaving 15 bases between. This CDR3 comprises 16 residues. The TCR originated in a man younger than 35 in good health. Some clones in this sample may be carry-over from other donors' samples. Sequenced material: naive CD4+ T cells from PBMCs. Subset reported: CD45RA+ positively selected. This chain uses TRBV29-1 with TRBJ2-5; perhaps TRBD2 as D (6 bases). This CDR3 reads CSVEVLGRANQETQYF. CDR3 in DNA: TGCAGCGTTGAAGTCCTCGGGAGAGCGAACCAAGAGACCCAGTACTTC.